These T cell receptor beta chains were read from a single sample in a study of blood T cell repertoires in COVID-19. TCRdb's table, derived via immunoSEQ multiplex PCR, lists solely in-frame clones and lacks some. The sample contains about 370,000 clones, 87% of which appear only once. The sample consisted of peripheral blood. All receptors derive from a woman aged 25 to 39 with COVID-19, enrolled during active disease. The CDR3 runs from the conserved cysteine through the conserved F or W. Fields, in order: V gene, J gene, D gene, clone size, CDR3 protein, CDR3 DNA. The D gene is left open where the match is weak. A clone size is listed for some rows: how often the clone was seen (once, few, many), or a class if it is expanded.

TRBV28	TRBJ1-2	TRBD1	.	CASSRQGVFGYTF	TGTGCCAGCAGTCGACAGGGAGTGTTTGGCTACACCTTC
TRBV4-3	TRBJ2-1	TRBD2	.	CASSQGSGRSYNEQFF	TGCGCCAGCAGCCAAGGTAGCGGGAGATCCTACAATGAGCAGTTCTTC
TRBV30	TRBJ2-4	.	.	CAWSGAGLYF	TGTGCCTGGAGTGGGGCAGGGTTATACTTC
TRBV6-4	TRBJ2-2	TRBD2	.	CASSDSRGGRTGELFF	TGTGCCAGCAGTGACTCCCGCGGGGGGCGGACCGGGGAGCTGTTTTTT
TRBV27	TRBJ2-1	.	.	CASTTHSSYNEQFF	TGTGCCAGCACCACCCACAGCTCCTACAATGAGCAGTTCTTC
TRBV24-1	TRBJ2-2	TRBD2	.	CATSDQGLADNTGELFF	TGTGCCACCAGTGACCAGGGACTAGCGGATAACACCGGGGAGCTGTTTTTT
TRBV28	TRBJ1-3	TRBD1	.	CASSFRGTGGNTIYF	TGTGCCAGCAGTTTTAGGGGGACAGGGGGAAACACCATATATTTT
TRBV18	TRBJ2-4	.	.	CASSPPREPLAKNIQYF	TGTGCCAGCTCACCGCCCCGGGAGCCACTAGCCAAAAACATTCAGTACTTC
TRBV2	TRBJ2-5	TRBD1	.	CASSEVRTGGTQYF	TGTGCCAGCAGTGAAGTCCGGACAGGGGGGACCCAGTACTTC
TRBV7-2	TRBJ2-2	.	.	CASTDWESSPTGELFF	TGTGCCAGCACCGATTGGGAGTCTAGCCCCACCGGGGAGCTGTTTTTT
TRBV5-6	TRBJ2-5	.	.	CASSLVLTSETQYF	TGTGCCAGCAGCTTGGTACTCACCTCGGAGACCCAGTACTTC
TRBV5-1	TRBJ2-7	.	.	CASSLIAATYEQYF	TGCGCCAGCAGCTTGATAGCGGCTACCTACGAGCAGTACTTC
TRBV2	TRBJ2-5	.	.	CASSENAGQETQYF	TGTGCCAGCAGTGAAAATGCGGGCCAAGAGACCCAGTACTTC
TRBV4-3	TRBJ1-2	.	few	CASSQENEGIYGYTF	TGCGCCAGCAGCCAAGAGAATGAGGGAATTTATGGCTACACCTTC
TRBV27	TRBJ1-5	.	once	CASNRFPSNQPQHF	TGTGCCAGCAACAGGTTTCCCAGCAATCAGCCCCAGCATTTT
TRBV4-1	TRBJ2-1	TRBD2	.	CASSQVELAGNEQFF	TGCGCCAGCAGCCAGGTAGAGCTAGCGGGGAATGAGCAGTTCTTC
TRBV5-1	TRBJ2-7	TRBD2	.	CASASGGYEQYF	TGCGCCAGCGCTTCCGGGGGGTACGAGCAGTACTTC
TRBV6-5	TRBJ1-1	.	.	CASRPPTGPNTEAFF	TGTGCCAGCAGACCCCCGACAGGCCCGAACACTGAAGCTTTCTTT
TRBV6-5	TRBJ1-3	TRBD1	.	CASSPGTGSGNTIYF	TGTGCCAGCAGTCCCGGGACAGGATCTGGAAACACCATATATTTT
TRBV11-2	TRBJ2-7	.	.	CTSSAPVEYEQYF	TGTACCAGCAGCGCCCCGGTTGAGTACGAGCAGTACTTC
TRBV7-3	TRBJ2-7	.	.	CASSLTGGYEQYF	TGTGCCAGCAGCTTAACGGGGGGCTACGAGCAGTACTTC
TRBV11-2	TRBJ2-4	.	.	CASSLVSTRLAKNIQYF	TGTGCCAGCAGCTTAGTCTCGACACGCTTAGCCAAAAACATTCAGTACTTC
TRBV28	TRBJ1-2	.	.	CATTDGVYGYTF	TGTGCCACCACGGACGGGGTTTATGGCTACACCTTC
TRBV27	TRBJ2-3	.	.	CASSRRQGTDTQYF	TGTGCCAGCAGTCGGCGACAGGGCACAGATACGCAGTATTTT
TRBV27	TRBJ2-2	.	.	CASSLPGQRATGELFF	TGTGCCAGCAGTCTCCCCGGACAGAGAGCCACCGGGGAGCTGTTTTTT
TRBV18	TRBJ2-7	TRBD1	.	CASSLRDSTYEQYF	TGTGCCAGCTCACTCCGGGACAGCACCTACGAGCAGTACTTC
TRBV6-4	TRBJ2-1	TRBD2	.	CASSGDYNEQFF	TGTGCCAGCAGCGGGGACTATAATGAGCAGTTCTTC
TRBV28	TRBJ2-7	.	.	CASSVDRGGSYEQYF	TGTGCCAGCAGCGTTGACAGGGGAGGGTCCTACGAGCAGTACTTC
TRBV9	TRBJ1-2	.	once	CASSGHRGYTF	TGTGCCAGCAGCGGACACAGGGGCTACACCTTC
TRBV18	TRBJ2-7	TRBD1	.	CASSPTGQTYEQYF	TGTGCCAGCTCACCAACGGGACAGACCTACGAGCAGTACTTC
TRBV25-1	TRBJ1-4	TRBD1	.	CASSARTGDQKLFF	TGTGCCAGCAGTGCTCGGACAGGGGACCAAAAACTGTTTTTT
TRBV19	TRBJ1-2	.	.	CASSPPSTGSRGYTF	TGTGCCAGTAGTCCTCCGTCAACAGGTAGCCGTGGCTACACCTTC
TRBV19	TRBJ2-3	.	.	CASRGSMGDRRTDTQYF	TGTGCCAGTAGGGGGTCTATGGGTGACAGGCGCACAGATACGCAGTATTTT
TRBV11-2	TRBJ1-1	.	.	CASSLGPEAFF	TGTGCCAGCAGCTTAGGGCCTGAAGCTTTCTTT
TRBV5-8	TRBJ2-5	TRBD1	.	CASSSRDRALYETQYF	TGTGCCAGCAGCTCCCGGGACAGGGCCCTGTACGAGACCCAGTACTTC
TRBV4-3	TRBJ1-2	.	.	CASSQVQGKSYGYTF	TGCGCCAGCAGCCAAGTGCAGGGGAAGTCCTATGGCTACACCTTC
TRBV30	TRBJ1-4	.	.	CAWSVSSGEKLFF	TGTGCCTGGAGTGTGTCCTCCGGGGAAAAACTGTTTTTT
TRBV18	TRBJ2-1	TRBD2	.	CASSPTGTSRNEQFF	TGTGCCAGCTCACCAACCGGGACTAGCCGCAATGAGCAGTTCTTC
TRBV14	TRBJ2-1	TRBD2	.	CASSLSLEAGGPFNEQFF	TGTGCCAGCAGCCTTTCCCTAGAAGCGGGAGGGCCTTTCAATGAGCAGTTCTTC